The clone carrying this T cell receptor beta chain occurred a few times. Antigen: not known. Caucasian, healthy and from Russia, the donors were aged between about 6 and 100. With 4 bases removed from V and 9 bases from J, the gap between germline ends came to 10 bases. The CDR3 is 12 residues long. Germline CDR1 and CDR2: LGHDT and YNNKEL (reference sequence). The sample belongs to a study of blood T cells in healthy people across ages. The study's findings and limits: Diversity was higher, and naive CD4+ cells more numerous, in long-lived donors than in aged donors. PBMCs went unsorted, and a conclusive naive versus antigen-experienced comparison was therefore prevented.

A second PCR, run for roughly 7 to 11 cycles, used a sample-barcoded 5' primer plus a J-beta primer mix. A template-switch adaptor containing 12 random nucleotides labeled each cDNA molecule. TCRdb analysed the 5' RACE reads with MiXCR anew, one entry per CDR3 protein. The sample holds about 580,000 distinct CDR3 sequences, 45% to 55% seen once. The specimen was blood. The gene calls are TRBV3-1 and TRBJ2-1, with D hard to call. This sequence was found in a man aged 80 or over in good health. The CDR3 DNA sequence: TGTGCCAGCAGCCTAGGGTCCACTGAGCAGTTCTTC. As protein: CASSLGSTEQFF.